The clone carrying this T cell receptor (beta chain) has only a few counts. Its antigen is as yet unknown. One entry per CDR3 protein, called by TCRdb with MiXCR from the reads. The table records nearly 650,000 distinct CDR3 sequences, 24% of them present only once. This specimen belongs to a study of T cell repertoires in cytomegalovirus infection. Study details: Indicated by public TCR beta signatures were CMV infection and matching HLA type. Study-wide points: Clonotype analysis showed dominance of the ex vivo response by HLA-C-restricted CMV-specific TCR beta clonotypes.

Germline V gives CDR1 ENHRY, CDR2 SYGVKD. With 5 bases clipped from V and 0 bases from J, the junction kept 2 bases outside the gene matches. CDR3 size: 16 residues. The chain links TRBV10-3 to TRBJ2-2; 11 bases match TRBD2. The sequence was collected from a human donor in good health (CMV status not recorded). Some clones in this sample may be carry-over from other donors' samples. The sample was CD8+ T cells from PBMCs. The CDR3 nucleotides read TGTGCCATCAGTACTAGCGGGGGCCCGAACACCGGGGAGCTGTTTTTT. It yields the protein CAISTSGGPNTGELFF.